Detailed here is one T cell receptor beta chain. Its antigen is still unknown. The data were taken from a study of shared clonotypes between healthy human individuals. Study results and caveats: The study's rarefaction showed incomplete sorted-subset sequencing despite large depth. What naive subsets generally showed was a larger estimated richness than memory subsets showed.

Sorted-subset replicate PCR reactions contained approximately 190 ng DNA, corresponding to 29,000 or so T cell genomes. Profiled with immunoSEQ multiplex PCR; TCRdb holds only in-frame clones, not every one. Among 950,000 to 1,100,000 clones listed, around 74% were seen once. The junction had 12 bases not matched to a gene; V was cut back by 8 bases and J by 7 bases. Per the germline V gene, CDR1 is SNHLY and CDR2 is FYNNEI. The CDR3 loop spans 15 amino acids. This rearrangement joins TRBV2 to TRBJ1-5, with TRBD1 matching 9 bases. The sample comprised memory CD4+ T cells sorted from blood. Subset here: CD45RA-negative fraction. This receptor was identified in a man younger than 35 in good health. For the CDR3, the DNA is TGTGCCAGCGGGGGTGACAGGGGGATAGGGCAGCCCCAGCATTTT. Amino acid sequence: CASGGDRGIGQPQHF.